This record covers a single T cell receptor beta chain. This clonotype has ten or more counts. There is no known antigen for this receptor. Per-base quality was not reported, and no clone a single base away is much larger than it. These data originate in a study of CD8+CD57+ T cells in acquired aplastic anemia (dated by TCRdb to the late 2010s). About the study as a whole: A mean of around 3.2 ug of DNA, ranging from roughly 0.19 to 27.4 ug, was extracted from sorted CD4+ and CD8+ cells. CD8+CD57+ expansion was defined as a frequency above the mean frequency observed in healthy subjects. Overall results and qualifications from the work: Patients and healthy controls showed no significant difference in CD8+ Simpson's diversity (P=0.060). Although around 30 CD8+ CDR3 sequences were shared by patients and controls, these sequences appeared highly expressed in patients and within the immunodominant clones of patients.

The patients picked for sequencing were ones in whom flow cytometry had shown an expansion of CD8+CD57+ cells. All patients had severe acquired aplastic anemia diagnosed by International Study of Aplastic Anemia and Agranulocytosis and Camitta criteria. At the time blood was sampled, none of the patients had received any therapy. The study deep-sequenced TCR repertoires of sorted CD4+ and CD8+ blood T cells from severe aplastic anemia patients and healthy subjects. Patients were enrolled in the USA under clinicaltrials.gov protocols 00001620, 01623167, 00001397, 00071045, 00081523 and 00961064. Ficoll-Paque density gradient centrifugation was used to isolate peripheral blood mononuclear cells. CD4+ and CD8+ T cells were sorted by FACS or magnetic beads before DNA extraction. As encoded in the germline V gene (reference sequence), CDR1 is LNHDA while CDR2 is SQIVND. The junction carries 16 bases between V and J, which are trimmed by 0 bases and 8 bases respectively. The CDR3 measures 16 amino acids from cysteine to phenylalanine. The CDR3 DNA has 48 bases and is translated from base 1.

Genomic DNA served as template for TCR beta VDJ combination and CDR3 sequence profiling. An Illumina HiSeq 2000 was the platform used for TCR repertoire sequencing. In the paper's pipeline: TRBV/TRBJ rearrangement plots, CDR3 size and DJ length profiles, and Simpson's diversity index were used to evaluate the repertoires. The most abundant DNA sequence in the deep sequencing data was defined as the immunodominant clone. CDR3 amino acid sequences were checked for sharing across subjects and were also compared against the VDJdb database and published repertoires. Using fastp trimming at Q25 and MiXCR clonotype assembly, TCRdb reanalyzed the public sequencing data and kept in-frame beta chains. Rows matching on CDR3 protein sequence are summarized as one entry with the most common DNA and genes. These V and J calls originate from TCRdb's pipeline instead of the authors' own analysis. The sample table contains roughly 150,000 distinct CDR3 sequences; only one count was recorded for roughly half of them. The ten most abundant clones make up 3.2% of the sample.

This TCR came from a human donor with aplastic anemia. Here the chain combines TRBV19 and TRBJ1-4, with the D segment identity uncertain. Sequencing was done on a sample of sorted CD4+, CD8+, or CD8+CD57+ T cells (not recorded which) from PBMCs. The DNA reads as follows: TGTGCCAGTAGTATAGATCCGACTTCCGAGGTCGAAAAACTGTTTTTT. Translated, this is CASSIDPTSEVEKLFF.